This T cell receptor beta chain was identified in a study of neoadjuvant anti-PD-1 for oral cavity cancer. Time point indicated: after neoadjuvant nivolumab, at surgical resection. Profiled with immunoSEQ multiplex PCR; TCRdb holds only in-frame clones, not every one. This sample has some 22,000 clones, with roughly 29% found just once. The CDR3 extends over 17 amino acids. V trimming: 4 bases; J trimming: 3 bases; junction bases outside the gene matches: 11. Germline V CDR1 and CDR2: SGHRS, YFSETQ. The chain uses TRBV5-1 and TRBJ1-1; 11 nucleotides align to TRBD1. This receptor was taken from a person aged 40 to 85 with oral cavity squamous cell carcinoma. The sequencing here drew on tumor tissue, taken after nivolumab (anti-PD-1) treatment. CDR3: CASSKGQGGHIDTEAFF. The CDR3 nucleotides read TGCGCCAGCAGCAAGGGACAGGGGGGTCATATTGACACTGAAGCTTTCTTT.